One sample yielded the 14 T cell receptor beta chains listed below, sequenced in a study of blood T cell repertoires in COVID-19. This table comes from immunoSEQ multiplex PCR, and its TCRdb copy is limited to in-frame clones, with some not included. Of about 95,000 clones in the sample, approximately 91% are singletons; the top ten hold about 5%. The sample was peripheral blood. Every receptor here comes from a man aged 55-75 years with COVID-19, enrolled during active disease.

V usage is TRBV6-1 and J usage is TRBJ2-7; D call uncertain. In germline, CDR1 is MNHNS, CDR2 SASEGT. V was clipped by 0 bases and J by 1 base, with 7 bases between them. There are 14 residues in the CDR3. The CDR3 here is CASSEAWQSYEQYF. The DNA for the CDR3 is TGTGCCAGCAGTGAAGCGTGGCAATCCTACGAGCAGTACTTC.

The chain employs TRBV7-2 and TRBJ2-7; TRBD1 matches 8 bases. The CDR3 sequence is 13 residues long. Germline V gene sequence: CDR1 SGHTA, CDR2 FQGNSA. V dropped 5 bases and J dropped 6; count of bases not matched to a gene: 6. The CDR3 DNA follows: TGTGCCAGCAGCAAACAGGGGGTCGGCGAGCAGTACTTC. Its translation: CASSKQGVGEQYF.

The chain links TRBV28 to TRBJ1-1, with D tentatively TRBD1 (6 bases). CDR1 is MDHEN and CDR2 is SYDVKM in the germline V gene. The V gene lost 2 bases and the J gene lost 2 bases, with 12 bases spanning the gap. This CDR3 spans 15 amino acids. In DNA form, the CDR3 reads TGTGCCAGCAGTTTAGGAGACAGGCGAAACACTGAAGCTTTCTTT. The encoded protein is CASSLGDRRNTEAFF.

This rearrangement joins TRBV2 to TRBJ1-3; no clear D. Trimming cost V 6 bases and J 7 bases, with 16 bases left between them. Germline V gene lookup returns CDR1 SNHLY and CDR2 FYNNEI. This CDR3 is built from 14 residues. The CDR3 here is CASRLTQSVNTIYF. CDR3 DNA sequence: TGTGCCAGCAGACTGACTCAATCGGTCAACACCATATATTTT.

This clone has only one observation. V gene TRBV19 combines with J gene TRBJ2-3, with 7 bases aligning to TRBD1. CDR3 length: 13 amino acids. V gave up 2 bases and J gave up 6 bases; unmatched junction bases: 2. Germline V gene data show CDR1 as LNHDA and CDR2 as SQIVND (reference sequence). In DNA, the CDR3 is TGTGCCAGTAGTATATCGACAGGGGATACGCAGTATTTT. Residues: CASSISTGDTQYF. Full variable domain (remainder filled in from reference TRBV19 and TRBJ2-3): DGGITQSPKYLFRKEGQNVTLSCEQNLNHDAMYWYRQDPGQGLRLIYYSQIVNDFQKGDIAEGYSVSREKKESFPLTVTSAQKNPTAFYLCASSISTGDTQYFGPGTRLTVL.

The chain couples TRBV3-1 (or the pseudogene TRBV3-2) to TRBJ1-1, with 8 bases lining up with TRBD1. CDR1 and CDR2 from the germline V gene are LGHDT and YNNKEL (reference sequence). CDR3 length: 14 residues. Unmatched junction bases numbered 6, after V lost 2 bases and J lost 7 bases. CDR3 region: CASSQQGALLEAFF. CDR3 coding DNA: TGTGCCAGCAGCCAACAGGGGGCCCTGCTTGAAGCTTTCTTT.

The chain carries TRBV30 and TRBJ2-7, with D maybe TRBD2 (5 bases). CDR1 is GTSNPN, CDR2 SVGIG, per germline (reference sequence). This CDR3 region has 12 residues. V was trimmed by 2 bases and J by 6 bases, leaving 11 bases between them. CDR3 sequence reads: CAWSSGAGEQYF. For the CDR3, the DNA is TGTGCCTGGAGTTCAGGTGCGGGCGAGCAGTACTTC.

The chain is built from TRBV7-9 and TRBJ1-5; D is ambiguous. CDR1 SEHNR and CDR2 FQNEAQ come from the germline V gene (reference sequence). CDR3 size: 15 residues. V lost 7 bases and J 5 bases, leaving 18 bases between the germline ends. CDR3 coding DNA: TGTGCCAGCATCCCTCCCCCAGCGTATTATCAGCCCCAGCATTTT. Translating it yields CASIPPPAYYQPQHF.

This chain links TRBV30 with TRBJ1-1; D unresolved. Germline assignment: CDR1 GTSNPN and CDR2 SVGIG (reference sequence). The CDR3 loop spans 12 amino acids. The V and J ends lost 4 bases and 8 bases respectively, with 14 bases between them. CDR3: CAWTISPGEAFF. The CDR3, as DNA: TGTGCCTGGACTATTAGCCCCGGAGAAGCTTTCTTT.

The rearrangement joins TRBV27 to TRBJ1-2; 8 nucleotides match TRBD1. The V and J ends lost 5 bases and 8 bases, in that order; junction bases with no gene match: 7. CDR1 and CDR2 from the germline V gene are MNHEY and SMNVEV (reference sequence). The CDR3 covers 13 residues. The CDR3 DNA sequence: TGTGCCAGCAGTCTTACAGGGGGATTGGGCTACACCTTC. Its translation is CASSLTGGLGYTF.

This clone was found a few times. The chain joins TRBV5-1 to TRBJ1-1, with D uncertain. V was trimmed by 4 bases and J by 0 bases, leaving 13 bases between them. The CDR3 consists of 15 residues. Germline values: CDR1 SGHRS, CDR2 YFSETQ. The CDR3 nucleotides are TGCGCCAGCAGCAGAACGTCGGGGATGAACACTGAAGCTTTCTTT. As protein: CASSRTSGMNTEAFF.

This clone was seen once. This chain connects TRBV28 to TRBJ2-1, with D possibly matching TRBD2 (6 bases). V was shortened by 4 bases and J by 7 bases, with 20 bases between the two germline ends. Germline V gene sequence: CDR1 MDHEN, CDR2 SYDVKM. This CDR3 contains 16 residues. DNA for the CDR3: TGTGCCAGCAGTTCGGGGGTCACCCGGACGGGTAATGAGCAGTTCTTC. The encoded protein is CASSSGVTRTGNEQFF. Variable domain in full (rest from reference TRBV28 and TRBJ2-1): DVKVTQSSRYLVKRTGEKVFLECVQDMDHENMFWYRQDPGLGLRLIYFSYDVKMKEKGDIPEGYSVSREKKERFSLILESASTNQTSMYLCASSSGVTRTGNEQFFGPGTRLTVL.

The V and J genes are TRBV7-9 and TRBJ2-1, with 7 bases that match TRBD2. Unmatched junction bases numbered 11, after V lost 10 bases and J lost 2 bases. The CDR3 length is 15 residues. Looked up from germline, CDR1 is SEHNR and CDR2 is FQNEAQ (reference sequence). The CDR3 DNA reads TGTGCCACCCGACTGGCTAGCGGAGCCTACAATGAGCAGTTCTTC. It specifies CATRLASGAYNEQFF.

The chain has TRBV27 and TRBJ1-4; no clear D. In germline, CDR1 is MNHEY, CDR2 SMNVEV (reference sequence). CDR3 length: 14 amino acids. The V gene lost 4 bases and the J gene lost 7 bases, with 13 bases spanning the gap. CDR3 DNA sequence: TGTGCCAGCAGTTCGCAGGCCCCGAGTGAAAAACTGTTTTTT. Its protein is CASSSQAPSEKLFF.